This TCR beta chain was sequenced for a study of T cell responses to AZD1222 COVID-19 vaccine. Points from the study as a whole: After two AZD1222 doses, spike-specific TCR breadth and depth rose versus day 0. It was only after the peak T cell response that any repertoires were sampled. Donors skewed white British and female; clonal diversity was possibly underestimated.

V gave up 2 bases and J gave up 4 bases; unmatched junction bases: 2. This CDR3 has 13 residues. CDR1 SGHRS and CDR2 YFSETQ come from the germline V gene. Here immunoSEQ multiplex PCR was the method, and the copy in TCRdb shows in-frame clones only, minus some. The sample contains some 130,000 clones, 70% to 90% of which appear only once. With respect to this clone: The antigen remains unidentified.

This clonotype was sampled from an adult in good health. The rearrangement uses TRBV5-1 and TRBJ2-7; 8 bases line up with TRBD1. The input for sequencing was peripheral blood, taken on day 0 of AZD1222 vaccination. DNA for the CDR3: TGCGCCAGCAGCTTAAGACAGGGGTACGAGCAGTACTTC. Its translation is CASSLRQGYEQYF. The variable domain in full, completed from reference TRBV5-1 and TRBJ2-7, reads KAGVTQTPRYLIKTRGQQVTLSCSPISGHRSVSWYQQTPGQGLQFLFEYFSETQRNKGNFPGRFSGRQFSNSRSEMNVSTLELGDSALYLCASSLRQGYEQYFGPGTRLTVT.